This is a list of T cell receptor beta chains from one sample in a study of T cell changes during pregnancy in multiple sclerosis. Sequencing was performed with immunoSEQ multiplex PCR; in TCRdb, only in-frame clones are kept and a portion is missing. The top ten hold approximately 13% of the sample, which has about 20,000 clones, around 87% seen once. The material was CD8+ T cells from peripheral blood mononuclear cells, obtained in the third trimester of pregnancy. The receptor source for this set is a female donor in good health, enrolled as a control in a pregnancy study. CDR3s include the opening cysteine and the closing phenylalanine or tryptophan. The order of the fields is J gene, V gene, D gene, clone size, CDR3 DNA, CDR3 protein. A D gene is named only where the DNA matches it firmly. Clone size is not always given. Where it is, it says once, few, many or a class for expanded clones.

J gene: TRBJ2-1
V gene: TRBV12-5
D gene: TRBD2
clone size: .
CDR3 DNA: TGTGCTAGTGGTAGGACTAGCGGGATTAGGTTCAATGAGCAGTTCTTC
CDR3 protein: CASGRTSGIRFNEQFF

J gene: TRBJ2-7
V gene: TRBV4-2
D gene: TRBD1
clone size: .
CDR3 DNA: TGTGCCAGCAGCCCCCGGACAGGGCTATCCTACGAGCAGTACTTC
CDR3 protein: CASSPRTGLSYEQYF

J gene: TRBJ1-5
V gene: TRBV19
D gene: .
clone size: .
CDR3 DNA: TGTGCCAGTAGTATTACTGAGTATCAGCCCCAGCATTTT
CDR3 protein: CASSITEYQPQHF

J gene: TRBJ2-7
V gene: TRBV29-1
D gene: .
clone size: .
CDR3 DNA: TGCAGCGTTGTCGAAGTAGCGGATTCCTACGAGCAGTACTTC
CDR3 protein: CSVVEVADSYEQYF

J gene: TRBJ2-7
V gene: TRBV5-1
D gene: TRBD1
clone size: .
CDR3 DNA: TGCGCCAGCAGCTACGGACAGGGTAGGGAGTACGAGCAGTACTTC
CDR3 protein: CASSYGQGREYEQYF

J gene: TRBJ2-1
V gene: TRBV28
D gene: .
clone size: .
CDR3 DNA: TGTGCCAGCAGTTTACTCGTGGGGGGGGCTAATGAGCAGTTCTTC
CDR3 protein: CASSLLVGGANEQFF

J gene: TRBJ2-1
V gene: TRBV11-2
D gene: TRBD2
clone size: few
CDR3 DNA: TGTGCCAGCAGGGAGACTAGCGGGGGCCCCGGGTACAATGAGCAGTTCTTC
CDR3 protein: CASRETSGGPGYNEQFF

J gene: TRBJ2-5
V gene: TRBV2
D gene: .
clone size: .
CDR3 DNA: TGTGCCAGCAAAGGGATTGAGGCCAGGAGGGGAGAGACCCAGTACTTC
CDR3 protein: CASKGIEARRGETQYF

J gene: TRBJ1-4
V gene: TRBV2
D gene: .
clone size: .
CDR3 DNA: TGTGCCAGCAGTGAAAGGACAGATTCAACTAATGAAAAACTGTTTTTT
CDR3 protein: CASSERTDSTNEKLFF

J gene: TRBJ1-6
V gene: TRBV10-3
D gene: .
clone size: .
CDR3 DNA: TGTGCCATCAGTGAGTCGGAGGAGGGGTCACCCCTCCACTTT
CDR3 protein: CAISESEEGSPLHF

J gene: TRBJ2-1
V gene: TRBV7-9
D gene: .
clone size: .
CDR3 DNA: TGTGCCAGCAGCTCCAGGGGACTACAACCAAACAATGAGCAGTTCTTC
CDR3 protein: CASSSRGLQPNNEQFF

J gene: TRBJ2-5
V gene: TRBV6-4
D gene: TRBD2
clone size: .
CDR3 DNA: TGTGCCAGCAGTGAGACTAGCGGGGGGCAAGAGACCCAGTACTTC
CDR3 protein: CASSETSGGQETQYF

J gene: TRBJ2-3
V gene: TRBV6-5
D gene: .
clone size: .
CDR3 DNA: TGTGCCAGCAGTTGGACTTTCACAGATACGCAGTATTTT
CDR3 protein: CASSWTFTDTQYF

J gene: TRBJ2-6
V gene: TRBV27
D gene: .
clone size: .
CDR3 DNA: TGTGCCAGCAGTTACACAGGGCCCGACTACTCTGGGGCCAACGTCCTGACTTTC
CDR3 protein: CASSYTGPDYSGANVLTF

J gene: TRBJ1-4
V gene: TRBV11-2
D gene: .
clone size: .
CDR3 DNA: TGTGCCAGCAGCTTAGGGGCTGGGGGAGGAGAAAAACTGTTTTTT
CDR3 protein: CASSLGAGGGEKLFF

J gene: TRBJ1-5
V gene: TRBV19
D gene: .
clone size: .
CDR3 DNA: TGTGCCAGTAGTATAGAGTCAGCGCTCAATCAGCCCCAGCATTTT
CDR3 protein: CASSIESALNQPQHF

J gene: TRBJ1-1
V gene: TRBV4-1
D gene: .
clone size: .
CDR3 DNA: TGCGCCAGCAGCCAAGCCCCAAACACTGAAGCTTTCTTT
CDR3 protein: CASSQAPNTEAFF

J gene: TRBJ2-7
V gene: TRBV5-5
D gene: .
clone size: .
CDR3 DNA: TGTGCCAGCAGCTTGCAGGCCGACTACGAGCAGTACTTC
CDR3 protein: CASSLQADYEQYF

J gene: TRBJ2-2
V gene: TRBV5-1
D gene: TRBD1
clone size: .
CDR3 DNA: TGCGCCAGCAGCTTGGGTGACAGGGATCTCACCGGGGAGCTGTTTTTT
CDR3 protein: CASSLGDRDLTGELFF

J gene: TRBJ2-1
V gene: TRBV6-5
D gene: TRBD1
clone size: .
CDR3 DNA: TGTGCCAGCAGTTACCCTTCGGGACAGGGGTGGTATGAGCAGTTCTTC
CDR3 protein: CASSYPSGQGWYEQFF

J gene: TRBJ1-1
V gene: TRBV6-6
D gene: .
clone size: medium-sized
CDR3 DNA: TGTGCCAGCAGTGAGGGTCAGAACACTGAAGCTTTCTTT
CDR3 protein: CASSEGQNTEAFF

J gene: TRBJ2-2
V gene: TRBV7-9
D gene: .
clone size: .
CDR3 DNA: TGTGCCAGCCGTGGGGGCGAGGACACCGGGGAGCTGTTTTTT
CDR3 protein: CASRGGEDTGELFF

J gene: TRBJ2-7
V gene: TRBV28
D gene: .
clone size: .
CDR3 DNA: TGTGCCAGCAGTTGGGGCAGGGGTGTTCCCTACGAGCAGTACTTC
CDR3 protein: CASSWGRGVPYEQYF

J gene: TRBJ2-7
V gene: TRBV5-4
D gene: .
clone size: .
CDR3 DNA: TGTGCCAGCAGCTTGGAGGGGGGGGCCGGAGACGAGCAGTACTTC
CDR3 protein: CASSLEGGAGDEQYF

J gene: TRBJ2-3
V gene: TRBV28
D gene: TRBD1
clone size: .
CDR3 DNA: TGTGCCAGCAACCCGACCCCGGGACAGGGGCATACGCAGTATTTT
CDR3 protein: CASNPTPGQGHTQYF

J gene: TRBJ2-7
V gene: TRBV2
D gene: TRBD2
clone size: .
CDR3 DNA: TGTGCCACCACGGGGGGGGACACCTACGAGCAGTACTTC
CDR3 protein: CATTGGDTYEQYF

J gene: TRBJ2-5
V gene: TRBV11-2
D gene: TRBD2
clone size: .
CDR3 DNA: TGTGCCAGCAGTCTCTTAGCGGGAGGGCAAGAGACCCAGTACTTC
CDR3 protein: CASSLLAGGQETQYF

J gene: TRBJ1-2
V gene: TRBV14
D gene: TRBD1
clone size: once
CDR3 DNA: TGTGCCAGCAGCCAAGATTACAGGGGCGCTTATGGCTACACCTTC
CDR3 protein: CASSQDYRGAYGYTF

J gene: TRBJ1-4
V gene: TRBV27
D gene: TRBD1
clone size: .
CDR3 DNA: TGTGCCAGCAGTCCCGACAGGGCTAATGAAAAACTGTTTTTT
CDR3 protein: CASSPDRANEKLFF

J gene: TRBJ2-3
V gene: TRBV6-5
D gene: TRBD2
clone size: few
CDR3 DNA: TGTGCCAGCAGTTCTATAGCGGGAGGGAACACAGATACGCAGTATTTT
CDR3 protein: CASSSIAGGNTDTQYF

J gene: TRBJ2-7
V gene: TRBV4-3
D gene: .
clone size: .
CDR3 DNA: TGCGCCAGCAGCCAATCAGGGGACGAGCAGTACTTC
CDR3 protein: CASSQSGDEQYF

J gene: TRBJ2-7
V gene: TRBV28
D gene: TRBD1
clone size: .
CDR3 DNA: TGTGCCAGCAGTTTATGGGGACAGGGGGCCCACGAGCAGTACTTC
CDR3 protein: CASSLWGQGAHEQYF

J gene: TRBJ1-3
V gene: TRBV28
D gene: .
clone size: .
CDR3 DNA: TGTGCCAGCAGTTCCGTCAACTTGGGAGGCTCTGGAAACACCATATATTTT
CDR3 protein: CASSSVNLGGSGNTIYF

J gene: TRBJ1-2
V gene: TRBV30
D gene: .
clone size: .
CDR3 DNA: TGTGCCTGGAGTGTAAACTTACCCAACTATGGCTACACCTTC
CDR3 protein: CAWSVNLPNYGYTF

J gene: TRBJ2-7
V gene: TRBV5-4
D gene: TRBD2
clone size: .
CDR3 DNA: TGTGCCAGCAGCTCGACTAGCGGGGCTCTCTACGAGCAGTACTTC
CDR3 protein: CASSSTSGALYEQYF

J gene: TRBJ2-3
V gene: TRBV27
D gene: TRBD2
clone size: .
CDR3 DNA: TGTGCCACCCACCTCAATAGCGGGGGGATCACAGATACGCAGTATTTT
CDR3 protein: CATHLNSGGITDTQYF

J gene: TRBJ1-1
V gene: TRBV4-1
D gene: .
clone size: few
CDR3 DNA: TGCGCCAGCAGCCGCCCGGGAGGCACTGAAGCTTTCTTT
CDR3 protein: CASSRPGGTEAFF

J gene: TRBJ2-3
V gene: TRBV2
D gene: .
clone size: .
CDR3 DNA: TGTGCCAGCAGAACCGACCCCTTGAGGTCAGATACGCAGTATTTT
CDR3 protein: CASRTDPLRSDTQYF

J gene: TRBJ1-2
V gene: TRBV28
D gene: TRBD1
clone size: .
CDR3 DNA: TGTGCCAGCAGTCACAGGGGGCAATATGGCTACACCTTC
CDR3 protein: CASSHRGQYGYTF

J gene: TRBJ2-7
V gene: TRBV9
D gene: .
clone size: once
CDR3 DNA: TGTGCCAGCAGCGTAGGGGCAGAGAGCTCCTACGAGCAGTACTTC
CDR3 protein: CASSVGAESSYEQYF

J gene: TRBJ1-4
V gene: TRBV28
D gene: .
clone size: medium-sized
CDR3 DNA: TGTGCCAGCAGTTCGATATTTTCAGGGGCGACTAATGAAAAACTGTTTTTT
CDR3 protein: CASSSIFSGATNEKLFF

J gene: TRBJ2-3
V gene: TRBV10-3
D gene: .
clone size: .
CDR3 DNA: TGTGCCATCAGTGAGTATACAGGTCGGGCAGATACGCAGTATTTT
CDR3 protein: CAISEYTGRADTQYF

J gene: TRBJ2-7
V gene: TRBV4-1
D gene: TRBD2
clone size: .
CDR3 DNA: TGCGCCAGCAGCCAAGCCCCGGTAGCGGGGGCGCCCTACGAGCAGTACTTC
CDR3 protein: CASSQAPVAGAPYEQYF

J gene: TRBJ2-7
V gene: TRBV13
D gene: TRBD1
clone size: .
CDR3 DNA: TGTGCCAGCAGCCCAGACAGGGGCCGAACCTACGAGCAGTACTTC
CDR3 protein: CASSPDRGRTYEQYF

J gene: TRBJ2-1
V gene: TRBV5-1
D gene: TRBD2
clone size: once
CDR3 DNA: TGCGCCAGCAGCGGGACTAGGGTTAATGAGCAGTTCTTC
CDR3 protein: CASSGTRVNEQFF

J gene: TRBJ2-7
V gene: TRBV19
D gene: TRBD2
clone size: once
CDR3 DNA: TGTGCCAGTAGTATAAGCGGGAGTTACGAGCAGTACTTC
CDR3 protein: CASSISGSYEQYF

J gene: TRBJ1-1
V gene: TRBV4-1
D gene: .
clone size: .
CDR3 DNA: TGCGCCAGCAGCCAAGATTTGCGAGTCTCGAACACTGAAGCTTTCTTT
CDR3 protein: CASSQDLRVSNTEAFF

J gene: TRBJ1-1
V gene: TRBV5-6
D gene: .
clone size: .
CDR3 DNA: TGTGCCAGCAGCCCACAATACCCCACTGAAGCTTTCTTT
CDR3 protein: CASSPQYPTEAFF

J gene: TRBJ1-2
V gene: TRBV6-1
D gene: .
clone size: .
CDR3 DNA: TGTGCCAGCAGTGACGCTGCAGGTCCTCACACTTATGGCTACACCTTC
CDR3 protein: CASSDAAGPHTYGYTF

J gene: TRBJ2-7
V gene: TRBV7-9
D gene: .
clone size: .
CDR3 DNA: TGTGCCAGCAGCTTAGCAGGGAGCTCCTACGAGCAGTACTTC
CDR3 protein: CASSLAGSSYEQYF

J gene: TRBJ1-4
V gene: TRBV7-9
D gene: .
clone size: once
CDR3 DNA: TGTGCCAGCAGCTTACCGGGAGAAAAACTGTTTTTT
CDR3 protein: CASSLPGEKLFF